The 20 T cell receptor beta chains below were found in one sample sequenced in a study of T-cell reconstitution after alpha-beta-depleted transplantation in children. Using unique molecular identifiers, the investigators prepared the TCRbeta library. TCRdb reprocessed the PCR reads via MiXCR and lists one record per CDR3 protein. In the table there are roughly 170,000 distinct CDR3 sequences, 6.5% to 7.5% of which are singletons. Here the sequenced sample was PBMCs from the stem cell graft donor, taken from the stem cell graft. The receptors stem from a human donor who donated a stem cell graft to a child with Wiskott-Aldrich syndrome.

A few counts support this clonotype. This sequence joins TRBV6-1 and TRBJ1-5; 8 nucleotides match TRBD1. The CDR3 has 17 amino acids. Looked up from germline, CDR1 is MNHNS and CDR2 is SASEGT. Trimming took 1 base from V and 2 from J; bases not matched to a gene: 7. Written as DNA, the CDR3 is TGTGCCAGCAGTGAAGGACAGGGGAGGAGAGGCAATCAGCCCCAGCATTTT. As protein: CASSEGQGRRGNQPQHF.

This clonotype was detected many times. V and J are TRBV3-1 and TRBJ2-5; 8 bases line up with TRBD1. The J segment lost 4 bases and the V segment lost 3 bases, leaving 4 bases of the junction unmatched. Germline V CDR1 and CDR2: LGHDT, YNNKEL (reference sequence). The CDR3 length is 14 residues. The CDR3 sequence: CASSHRTGRETQYF. DNA for the CDR3: TGTGCCAGCAGCCACCGGACAGGGCGAGAGACCCAGTACTTC.

This clonotype was found many times. CDR3 DNA: TGTGCCAGCAGTTTTTGGGACAGGGGTTACGGAGCTTTCTTT. Its protein is CASSFWDRGYGAFF. V and J are TRBV12-3 or TRBV12-4 and TRBJ1-1; TRBD1 aligns across 10 bases. This CDR3 comprises 14 residues. Germline trimming cut 3 bases from V and 10 bases from J; bases unmatched to any gene: 8.

This clonotype was seen ten or more times. The CDR3 is CASTLPPGGAPPYNEQFF. The CDR3 bases are TGTGCCAGCACCCTACCCCCGGGGGGCGCTCCCCCCTACAATGAGCAGTTCTTC. The rearrangement joins TRBV6-2 or TRBV6-3 to TRBJ2-1, with a tentative D call TRBD2 (7 bases). Germline CDR1 and CDR2: MNHEY and SVGEGT. Trimming pared 7 bases from V and 2 bases from J, leaving 24 bases between. The CDR3 is 18 amino acids.

The chain links TRBV5-1 to TRBJ2-3; possibly TRBD2 for D (5 bases). CDR1 and CDR2 from the germline V gene are SGHRS and YFSETQ. The CDR3 has 15 amino acids. Trimming pared 2 bases from V and 1 base from J, leaving 11 bases between. In nucleotides, the CDR3 is TGCGCCAGCAGCTTACGAGGGATGGGCACAGATACGCAGTATTTT. It codes for CASSLRGMGTDTQYF.

This clonotype was counted many times. The chain uses TRBV24-1 and TRBJ2-5; TRBD2 matches 7 bases. Trimming cost V 9 bases and J 4 bases; bases outside gene matches: 7. There are 13 residues in the CDR3. Germline assignment: CDR1 KGHDR and CDR2 SFDVKD. CDR3 coding DNA: TGTGCCACCGCCCAGGGCGGGAGAGAGACCCAGTACTTC. Its protein product is CATAQGGRETQYF.

This clonotype turned up a few times. J is TRBJ1-5 and V is TRBV19; D gene ambiguous. This CDR3 spans 13 amino acids. Germline lookup yields CDR1 LNHDA and CDR2 SQIVND (reference sequence). Between the trimmed V and J ends, which lost 1 base and 1 base, there was a span of 2 bases. The CDR3 loop is CASSIASNQPQHF. The CDR3 DNA sequence: TGTGCCAGTAGTATAGCGAGCAATCAGCCCCAGCATTTT.

There are many counts of this clonotype. CDR3 protein: CASSLVSVGRDTQYF. CDR3 DNA: TGTGCCAGCAGCTTGGTGTCAGTGGGCCGAGATACGCAGTATTTT. This chain links TRBV5-6 with TRBJ2-3; D gene uncertain. The CDR3 has 15 amino acids. Germline V gene lookup returns CDR1 SGHDT and CDR2 YYEEEE. The V and J ends lost 0 bases and 5 bases respectively, with 13 bases between them.

The chain combines TRBV29-1 with TRBJ2-1; D assignment may be TRBD1 or TRBD2 (6 bases each). The CDR3 is 13 amino acids. Germline V gene data show CDR1 as SQVTM and CDR2 as ANQGSEA. Trimming shortened V by 6 bases and J by 10 bases, and 19 bases separated the two germline ends. The CDR3 spells CSVEGGRVGEQFF. CDR3 DNA sequence: TGCAGCGTCGAGGGGGGCAGGGTGGGAGAGCAGTTCTTC.

This clonotype has a count of ten or more. The gene calls are TRBV24-1 and TRBJ2-5, with 8 bases lining up with TRBD1. CDR3 size: 15 residues. CDR1 is KGHDR and CDR2 is SFDVKD in the germline V gene. V lost 3 bases and J lost 3; bases outside the gene matches: 5. DNA for the CDR3: TGTGCCACCAGTGATCAAGACAGGGGCAAAGAGACCCAGTACTTC. Protein product: CATSDQDRGKETQYF.

This clonotype appeared many times. The chain carries TRBV6-5 and TRBJ2-1, with D tentatively TRBD1 or TRBD2 (7 bases each). CDR3 size: 15 residues. Trimming took 2 bases from V and 2 from J, leaving 10 bases between them. CDR1 MNHEY and CDR2 SVGAGI come from the germline V gene. DNA of the CDR3: TGTGCCAGCAGTTACCAGGGGGGGGCCTACAATGAGCAGTTCTTC. Its translation: CASSYQGGAYNEQFF.

This clonotype has only a few counts. The V gene is TRBV7-9, the J gene TRBJ2-7; tentatively, D is TRBD1 (6 bases). Trimming left V 5 bases short and J 0 bases short, with 17 bases between. The V gene's germline CDR1 is SEHNR and CDR2 FQNEAQ (reference sequence). The CDR3 totals 16 residues. CDR3 sequence: CASSTKTGFSSYEQYF. The CDR3 DNA reads as TGTGCCAGCAGCACCAAGACAGGCTTTAGCTCCTACGAGCAGTACTTC.

This clonotype was seen at least ten times. J is TRBJ1-2 and V is TRBV20-1; D gene uncertain. Germline-derived CDR1 and CDR2 are DFQATT and SNEGSKA (reference sequence). This CDR3 comprises 12 residues. V was shortened by 6 bases and J by 5 bases, with 13 bases between the two germline ends. In DNA form, the CDR3 reads TGCAGTGCCTACCCCAGTTCTTATGGCTACACCTTC. Translating it yields CSAYPSSYGYTF.

The chain links TRBV18 to TRBJ2-7; D perhaps matches TRBD1 (7 bases). In germline, CDR1 is KGHSH, CDR2 LQKENI. The CDR3 consists of 16 residues. Between the trimmed V and J ends, which lost 3 bases and 5 bases, there was a span of 20 bases. Written as DNA, the CDR3 is TGTGCCAGCTCACCTCTGGGACAGCGGGCCCTCGACGAGCAGTACTTC. Protein: CASSPLGQRALDEQYF.

This clonotype was observed many times. The V and J genes are TRBV6-1 and TRBJ2-2; 8 bases fit TRBD1. The CDR3 sequence is 15 residues long. Germline V lookup: CDR1 MNHNS, CDR2 SASEGT. The trim removed 8 bases at V and 8 bases at J, leaving 13 bases unmatched. The CDR3 DNA reads TGTGCCAGCTGGTTGTGGCAGGGGGCGCCGGGGGAGCTGTTTTTT. Its protein product is CASWLWQGAPGELFF.

This clonotype occurred a few times. The chain has TRBV25-1 and TRBJ1-6; no clear D. The CDR3 length is 15 residues. Trimming removed 6 bases from V and 7 bases from J, with 16 bases in between. The germline gives CDR1 MGHDK, CDR2 SYGVNS. CDR3 protein: CASSPLLGRNSPLHF. The DNA for the CDR3 is TGTGCCAGCAGCCCTCTCCTAGGACGGAATTCACCCCTCCACTTT.

This clonotype was seen repeatedly, ten times or more. V gene TRBV29-1 combines with J gene TRBJ2-7; 7 bases match TRBD1. The germline gives CDR1 SQVTM, CDR2 ANQGSEA. Germline trimming cut 4 bases from V and 7 bases from J; bases unmatched to any gene: 13. The CDR3 extends over 14 amino acids. The CDR3 nucleotides read TGCAGCGTTGGGCGACCGGACAGGCAAGGAGAGCAGTACTTC. Its translation: CSVGRPDRQGEQYF.

This clonotype was recorded at least ten times. The chain links TRBV6-5 to TRBJ2-3; TRBD1 agrees at 8 bases. CDR1 is MNHEY, CDR2 SVGAGI, per germline. CDR3 length equals 16 residues. V shed 5 bases, J shed 2 bases, and the junction held 9 bases outside the gene matches. DNA for the CDR3: TGTGCCAGCAGTCCGCGGACAGGGCATTTCACAGATACGCAGTATTTT. It specifies CASSPRTGHFTDTQYF.

This clonotype came up many times. The chain carries TRBV5-1 and TRBJ2-3, with unresolved D. V was trimmed by 4 bases and J by 0 bases, leaving 12 bases between them. The germline gives CDR1 SGHRS, CDR2 YFSETQ. This CDR3 region has 15 residues. This CDR3 is CASSHGVTSTDTQYF. In DNA form, the CDR3 reads TGCGCCAGCAGCCATGGTGTAACTAGCACAGATACGCAGTATTTT. The full variable domain, its missing parts supplied by reference TRBV5-1 and TRBJ2-3, is KAGVTQTPRYLIKTRGQQVTLSCSPISGHRSVSWYQQTPGQGLQFLFEYFSETQRNKGNFPGRFSGRQFSNSRSEMNVSTLELGDSALYLCASSHGVTSTDTQYFGPGTRLTVL.

At least ten counts were recorded for this clonotype. V gene TRBV6-6 combines with J gene TRBJ1-2; TRBD1 might be the D (5 bases). CDR1 is MNHNY, CDR2 SVGAGI, per germline (reference sequence). This CDR3 has 11 residues. V gave up 5 bases and J gave up 7 bases, with 8 bases separating them. The CDR3 protein is CASSNTGGYTF. CDR3 in DNA: TGTGCCAGCAGTAACACAGGTGGCTACACCTTC.